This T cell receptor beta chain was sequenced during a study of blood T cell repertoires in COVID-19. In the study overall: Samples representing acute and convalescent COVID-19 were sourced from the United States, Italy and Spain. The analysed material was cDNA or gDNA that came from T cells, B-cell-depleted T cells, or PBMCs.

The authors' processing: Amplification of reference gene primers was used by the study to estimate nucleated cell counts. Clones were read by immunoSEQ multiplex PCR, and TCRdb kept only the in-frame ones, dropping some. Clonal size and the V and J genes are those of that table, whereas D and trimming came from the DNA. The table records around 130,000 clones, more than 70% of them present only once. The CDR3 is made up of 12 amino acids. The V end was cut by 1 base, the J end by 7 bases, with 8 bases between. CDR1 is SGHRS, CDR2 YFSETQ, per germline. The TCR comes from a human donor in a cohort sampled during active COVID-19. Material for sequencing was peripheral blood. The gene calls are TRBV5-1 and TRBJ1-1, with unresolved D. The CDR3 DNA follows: TGCGCCAGCAGCTTGCGGGAGGATGAAGCTTTCTTT. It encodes CASSLREDEAFF.